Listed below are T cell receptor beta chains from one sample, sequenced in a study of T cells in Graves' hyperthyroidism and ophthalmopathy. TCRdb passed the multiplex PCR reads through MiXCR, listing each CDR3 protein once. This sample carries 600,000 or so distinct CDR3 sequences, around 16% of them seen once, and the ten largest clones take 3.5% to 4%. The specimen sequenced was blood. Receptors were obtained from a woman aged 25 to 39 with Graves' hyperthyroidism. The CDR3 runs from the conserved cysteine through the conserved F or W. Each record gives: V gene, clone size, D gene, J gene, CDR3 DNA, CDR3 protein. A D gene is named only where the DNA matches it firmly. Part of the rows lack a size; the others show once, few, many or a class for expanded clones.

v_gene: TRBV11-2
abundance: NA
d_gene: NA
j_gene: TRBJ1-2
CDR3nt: TGTGCCAGCGTGGGCGCAGGTGATAACTATGGCTACACCTTC
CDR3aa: CASVGAGDNYGYTF

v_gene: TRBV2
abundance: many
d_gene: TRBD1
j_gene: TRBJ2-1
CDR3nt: TGTGCCAGCCGATCCCGGGACAGGTCAAACAATGAGCAGTTCTTC
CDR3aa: CASRSRDRSNNEQFF

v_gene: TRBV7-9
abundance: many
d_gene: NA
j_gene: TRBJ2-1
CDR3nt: TGTGCCAGCAGCCCTGACGCGGGGGAGCAGTTCTTC
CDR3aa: CASSPDAGEQFF

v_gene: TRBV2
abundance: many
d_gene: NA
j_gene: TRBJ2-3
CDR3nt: TGTGCCAGCAGAGTAGCGGCTAGCACAGATACGCAGTATTTT
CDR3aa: CASRVAASTDTQYF

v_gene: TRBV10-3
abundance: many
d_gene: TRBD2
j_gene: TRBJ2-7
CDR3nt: TGTGCCGGGGGGCAAGCGGGAGGAGGGCGCGAGCAGTACTTC
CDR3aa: CAGGQAGGGREQYF

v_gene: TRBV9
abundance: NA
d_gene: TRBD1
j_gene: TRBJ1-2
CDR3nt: TGTGCCAGCAGCCTTCAGGGGGGAGGTGGCTACACCTTC
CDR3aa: CASSLQGGGGYTF

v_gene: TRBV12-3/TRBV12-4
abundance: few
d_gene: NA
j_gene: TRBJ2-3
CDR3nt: TGTGCCAGCAGTTTATTTCGACAGGCCCCAGATACGCAGTATTTT
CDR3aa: CASSLFRQAPDTQYF

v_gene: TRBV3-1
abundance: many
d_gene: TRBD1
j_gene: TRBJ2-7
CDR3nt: TGTGCCAGCAGCCAGGGGACAGGGGTCCCCAACGAGCAGTACTTC
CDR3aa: CASSQGTGVPNEQYF

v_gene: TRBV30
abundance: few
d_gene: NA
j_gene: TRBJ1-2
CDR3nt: TGTGCCTGGAGTGTAACAAGAGTCTACACCTTC
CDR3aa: CAWSVTRVYTF

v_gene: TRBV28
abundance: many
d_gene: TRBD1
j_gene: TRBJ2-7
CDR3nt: TGTGCCAGCAGTCCCCGGGACAGGGGTAACCGCGAGCAGTACTTC
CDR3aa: CASSPRDRGNREQYF

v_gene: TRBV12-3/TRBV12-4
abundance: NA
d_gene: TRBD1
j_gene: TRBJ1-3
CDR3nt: TGTGCCAGCAGTTTGAAGGGGGCGAATGGAAACACCATATATTTT
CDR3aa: CASSLKGANGNTIYF

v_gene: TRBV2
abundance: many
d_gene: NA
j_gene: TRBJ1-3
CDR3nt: TGTGCCAGCAAAGGGAGTGAGAGAAACACCATATATTTT
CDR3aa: CASKGSERNTIYF

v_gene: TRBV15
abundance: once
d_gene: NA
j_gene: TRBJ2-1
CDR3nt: TGTGCCACCAGCAGATTTCACGGTGATGAGCAGTTCTTC
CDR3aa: CATSRFHGDEQFF

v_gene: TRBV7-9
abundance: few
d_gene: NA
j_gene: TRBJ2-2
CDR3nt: TGTGCCAGCAGCTTAGTCGGGAGAGTCGACACCGGGGAGCTGTTTTTT
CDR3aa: CASSLVGRVDTGELFF

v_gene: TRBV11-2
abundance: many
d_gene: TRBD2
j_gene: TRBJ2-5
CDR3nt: TGTGCCAGCAGCTTAGAGCTAGCGGAACAAGAGACCCAGTACTTC
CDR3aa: CASSLELAEQETQYF

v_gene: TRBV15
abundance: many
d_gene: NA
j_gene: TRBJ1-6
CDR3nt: TGTGCCACCAGCAGAGTGGCCGGGATCGGATCACCCCTCCACTTT
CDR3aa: CATSRVAGIGSPLHF

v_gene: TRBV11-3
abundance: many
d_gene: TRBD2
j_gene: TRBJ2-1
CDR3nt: TGTGCCAGCAGCTTCGCCGGGACTAGACACAATGAGCAGTTCTTC
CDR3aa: CASSFAGTRHNEQFF

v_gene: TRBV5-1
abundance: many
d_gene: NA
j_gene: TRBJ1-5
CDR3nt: TGCGCCAGCAGCTTAATGGGGATACGAGATCAGCCCCAGCATTTT
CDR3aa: CASSLMGIRDQPQHF

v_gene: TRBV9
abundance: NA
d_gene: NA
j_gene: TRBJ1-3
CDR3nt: TGTGCCAGCAGCGTAGGGGGTAGAGCCTCTGGAAACACCATATATTTT
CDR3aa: CASSVGGRASGNTIYF

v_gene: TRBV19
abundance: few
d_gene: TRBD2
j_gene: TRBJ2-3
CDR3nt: TGTGCCAGTAGAATAGCGGGAGGAGCAGATACGCAGTATTTT
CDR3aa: CASRIAGGADTQYF

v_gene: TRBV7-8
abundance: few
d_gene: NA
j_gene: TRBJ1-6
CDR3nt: TGTGCCAGCAGCGAACCTCGCGATCTTTTTAATTCACCCCTCCACTTT
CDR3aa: CASSEPRDLFNSPLHF

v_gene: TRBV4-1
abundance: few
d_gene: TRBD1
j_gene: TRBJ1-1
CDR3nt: TGCGCCAGCAGCCCGGACAGGGGTAGGACGAACACTGAAGCTTTCTTT
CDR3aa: CASSPDRGRTNTEAFF

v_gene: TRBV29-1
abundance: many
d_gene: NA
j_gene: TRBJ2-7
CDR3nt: TGCAGCGTTGTTAAGACAGCGGCCCACTACGAGCAGTACTTC
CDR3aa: CSVVKTAAHYEQYF

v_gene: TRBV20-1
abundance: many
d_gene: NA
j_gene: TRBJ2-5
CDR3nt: TGCAGTGCAAAGCGCGAGGGGTTCATGGAGACCCAGTACTTC
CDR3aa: CSAKREGFMETQYF

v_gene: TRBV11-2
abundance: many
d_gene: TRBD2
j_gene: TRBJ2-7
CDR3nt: TGTGCCAGCAGCACTAGCGGGGGTTCCTACGAGCAGTACTTC
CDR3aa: CASSTSGGSYEQYF

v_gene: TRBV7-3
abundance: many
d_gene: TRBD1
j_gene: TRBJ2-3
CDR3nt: TGTGCCAGCAGCCCGGACAGGGGCACAGATACGCAGTATTTT
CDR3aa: CASSPDRGTDTQYF

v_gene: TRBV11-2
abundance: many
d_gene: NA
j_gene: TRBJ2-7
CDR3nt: TGTGCCAGCAGCTCTGAGCAGGGAAAGAAGGAGGCCTACGAGCAGTACTTC
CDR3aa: CASSSEQGKKEAYEQYF

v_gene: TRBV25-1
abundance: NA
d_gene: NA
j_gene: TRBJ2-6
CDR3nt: TGTGCCAGCAGTGATGGCGGTTTCTCTGGGGCCAACGTCCTGACTTTC
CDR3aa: CASSDGGFSGANVLTF

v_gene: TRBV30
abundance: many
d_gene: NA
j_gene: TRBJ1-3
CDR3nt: TGTGCCTGGAGTGTGGAATGGACAGGAAACACCATATATTTT
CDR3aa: CAWSVEWTGNTIYF

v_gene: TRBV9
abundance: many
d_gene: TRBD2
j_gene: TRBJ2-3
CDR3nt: TGTGCCAGCAGCGCCCCGACTAGCGGAGATACGCAGTATTTT
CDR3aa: CASSAPTSGDTQYF

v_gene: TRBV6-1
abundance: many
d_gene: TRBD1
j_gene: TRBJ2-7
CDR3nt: TGTGCCAGCAGTCGCGGACAGGCGTGGGGATCCTACGAGCAGTACTTC
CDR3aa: CASSRGQAWGSYEQYF

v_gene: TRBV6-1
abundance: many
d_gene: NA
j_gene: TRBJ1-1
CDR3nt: TGTGCCAGCAGTTCTCCGGGACGGCGGGGGAACACTGAAGCTTTCTTT
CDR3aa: CASSSPGRRGNTEAFF

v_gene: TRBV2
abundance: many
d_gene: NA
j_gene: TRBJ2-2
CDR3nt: TGTGCCAGCAGTGTACAGGAAGGGGCCGGGGAGCTGTTTTTT
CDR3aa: CASSVQEGAGELFF

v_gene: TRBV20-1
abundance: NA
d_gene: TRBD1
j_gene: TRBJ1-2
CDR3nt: TGCAGTGCTAATTACCCGGGACAGGGGGCTTTCTATGGCTACACCTTC
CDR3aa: CSANYPGQGAFYGYTF